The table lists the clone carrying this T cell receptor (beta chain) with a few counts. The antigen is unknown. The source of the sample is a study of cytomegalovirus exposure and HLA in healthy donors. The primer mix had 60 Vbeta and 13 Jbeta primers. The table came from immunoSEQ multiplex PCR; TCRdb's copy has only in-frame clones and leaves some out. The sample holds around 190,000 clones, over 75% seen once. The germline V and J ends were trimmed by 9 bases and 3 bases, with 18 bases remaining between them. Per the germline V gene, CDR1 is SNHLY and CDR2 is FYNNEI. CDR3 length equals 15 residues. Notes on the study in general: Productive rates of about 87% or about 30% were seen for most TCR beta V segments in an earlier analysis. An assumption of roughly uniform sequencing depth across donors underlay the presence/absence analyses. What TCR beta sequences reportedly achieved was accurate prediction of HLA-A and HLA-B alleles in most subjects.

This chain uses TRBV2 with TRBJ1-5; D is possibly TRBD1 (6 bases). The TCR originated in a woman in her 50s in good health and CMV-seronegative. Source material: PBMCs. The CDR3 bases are TGTGCCAGTAAAGCTCAGGGGTTGGACAATCAGCCCCAGCATTTT. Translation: CASKAQGLDNQPQHF.